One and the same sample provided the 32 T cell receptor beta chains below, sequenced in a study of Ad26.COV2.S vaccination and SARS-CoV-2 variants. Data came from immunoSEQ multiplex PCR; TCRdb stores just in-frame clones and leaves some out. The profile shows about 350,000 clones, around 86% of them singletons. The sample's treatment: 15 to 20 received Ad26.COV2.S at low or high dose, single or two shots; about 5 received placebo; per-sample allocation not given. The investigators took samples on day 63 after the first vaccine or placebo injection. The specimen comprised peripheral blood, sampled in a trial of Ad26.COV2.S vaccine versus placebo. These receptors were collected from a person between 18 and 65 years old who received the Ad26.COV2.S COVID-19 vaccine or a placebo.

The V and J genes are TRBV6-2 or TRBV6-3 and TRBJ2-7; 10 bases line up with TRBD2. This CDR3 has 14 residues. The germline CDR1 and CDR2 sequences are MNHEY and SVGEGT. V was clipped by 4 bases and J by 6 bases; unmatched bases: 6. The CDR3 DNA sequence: TGTGCCAGCAGTTTCAGCGGGGGGGCGAGCGAGCAGTACTTC. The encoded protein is CASSFSGGASEQYF.

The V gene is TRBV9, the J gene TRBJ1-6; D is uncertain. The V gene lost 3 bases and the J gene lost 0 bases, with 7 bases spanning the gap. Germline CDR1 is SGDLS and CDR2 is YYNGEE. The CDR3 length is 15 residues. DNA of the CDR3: TGTGCCAGCAGCGCCGGTGGCTCCTATAATTCACCCCTCCACTTT. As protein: CASSAGGSYNSPLHF.

The DNA for the CDR3 is TGTGCCAGCAGTTTACTTCGGTCCCACGAGCAGTACTTC. Amino acid sequence: CASSLLRSHEQYF. The rearrangement uses TRBV12-3 or TRBV12-4 and TRBJ2-7; D not certain. The CDR3 runs 13 residues. Trimming shortened V by 2 bases and J by 5 bases, and 10 bases separated the two germline ends.

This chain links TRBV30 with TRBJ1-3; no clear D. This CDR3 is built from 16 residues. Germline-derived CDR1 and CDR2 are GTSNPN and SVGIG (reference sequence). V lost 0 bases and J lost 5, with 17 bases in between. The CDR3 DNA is TGTGCCTGGAGTGTACTTCGTGTGGGGATCCGAAACACCATATATTTT. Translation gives CAWSVLRVGIRNTIYF. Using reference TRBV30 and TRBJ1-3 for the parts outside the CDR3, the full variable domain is SQTIHQWPATLVQPVGSPLSLECTVEGTSNPNLYWYRQAAGRGLQLLFYSVGIGQISSEVPQNLSASRPQDRQFILSSKKLLLSDSGFYLCAWSVLRVGIRNTIYFGEGSWLTVV.

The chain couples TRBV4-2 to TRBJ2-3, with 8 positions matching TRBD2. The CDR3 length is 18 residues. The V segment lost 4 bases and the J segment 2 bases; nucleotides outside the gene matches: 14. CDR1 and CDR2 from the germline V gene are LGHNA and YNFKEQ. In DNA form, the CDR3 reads TGTGCCAGCAGCCTAGAATTCCTAGCGGGTCCCTCCACAGATACGCAGTATTTT. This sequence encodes CASSLEFLAGPSTDTQYF.

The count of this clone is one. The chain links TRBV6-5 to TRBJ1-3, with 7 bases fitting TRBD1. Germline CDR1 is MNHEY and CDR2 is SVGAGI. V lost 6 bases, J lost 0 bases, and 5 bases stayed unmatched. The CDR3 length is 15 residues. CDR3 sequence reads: CASSHGTVSGNTIYF. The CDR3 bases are TGTGCCAGCAGCCACGGGACAGTCTCTGGAAACACCATATATTTT.

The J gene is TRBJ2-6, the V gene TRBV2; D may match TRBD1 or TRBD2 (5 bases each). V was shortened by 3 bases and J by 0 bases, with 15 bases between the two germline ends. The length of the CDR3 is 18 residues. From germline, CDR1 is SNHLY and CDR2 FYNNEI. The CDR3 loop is CASSEGVGGPSGANVLTF. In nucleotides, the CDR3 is TGTGCCAGCAGTGAGGGTGTTGGGGGACCCTCTGGGGCCAACGTCCTGACTTTC.

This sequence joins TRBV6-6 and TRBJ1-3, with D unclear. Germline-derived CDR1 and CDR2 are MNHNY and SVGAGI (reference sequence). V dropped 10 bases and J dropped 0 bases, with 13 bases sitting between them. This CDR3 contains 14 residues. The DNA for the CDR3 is TGTGCCACCAAGTTGGAAGGCTCTGGAAACACCATATATTTT. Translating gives CATKLEGSGNTIYF.

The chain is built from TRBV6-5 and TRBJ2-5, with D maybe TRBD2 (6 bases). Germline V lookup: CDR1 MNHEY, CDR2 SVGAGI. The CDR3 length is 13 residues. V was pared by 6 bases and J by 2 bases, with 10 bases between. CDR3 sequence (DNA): TGTGCCAGCAGGGGGACTTCTCAAGAGACCCAGTACTTC. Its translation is CASRGTSQETQYF.

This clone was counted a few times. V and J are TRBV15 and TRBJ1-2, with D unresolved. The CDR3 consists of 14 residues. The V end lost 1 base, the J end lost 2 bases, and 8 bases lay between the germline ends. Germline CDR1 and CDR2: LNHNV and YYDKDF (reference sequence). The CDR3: CATSRGGTNYGYTF. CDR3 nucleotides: TGTGCCACCAGCAGAGGCGGCACCAACTATGGCTACACCTTC.

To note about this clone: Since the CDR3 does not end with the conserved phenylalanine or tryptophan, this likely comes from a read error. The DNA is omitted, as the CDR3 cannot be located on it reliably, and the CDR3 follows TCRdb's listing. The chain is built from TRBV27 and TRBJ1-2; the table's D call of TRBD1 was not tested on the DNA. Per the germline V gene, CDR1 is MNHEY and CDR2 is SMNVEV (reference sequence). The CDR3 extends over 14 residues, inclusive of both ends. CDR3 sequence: CAQGGCRDRTLNDL.

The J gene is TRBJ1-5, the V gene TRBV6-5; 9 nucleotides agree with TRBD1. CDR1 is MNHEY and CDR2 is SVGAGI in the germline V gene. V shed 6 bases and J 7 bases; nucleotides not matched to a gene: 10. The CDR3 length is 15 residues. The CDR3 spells CASRKAQGAGQPQHF. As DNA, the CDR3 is TGTGCCAGCAGAAAAGCACAGGGGGCTGGGCAGCCCCAGCATTTT.

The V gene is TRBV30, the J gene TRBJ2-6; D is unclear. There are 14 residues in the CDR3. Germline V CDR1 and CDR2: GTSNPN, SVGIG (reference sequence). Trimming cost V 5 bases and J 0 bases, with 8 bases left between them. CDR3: CAWSSGSGANVLTF. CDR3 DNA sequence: TGTGCCTGGTCGTCAGGCTCTGGGGCCAACGTCCTGACTTTC.

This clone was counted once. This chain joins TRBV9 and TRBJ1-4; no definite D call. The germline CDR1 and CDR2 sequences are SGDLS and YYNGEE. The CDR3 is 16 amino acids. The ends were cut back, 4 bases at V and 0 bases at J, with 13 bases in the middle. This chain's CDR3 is CASSSQPVTTNEKLFF. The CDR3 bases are TGTGCCAGCAGCTCTCAGCCGGTTACAACTAATGAAAAACTGTTTTTT.

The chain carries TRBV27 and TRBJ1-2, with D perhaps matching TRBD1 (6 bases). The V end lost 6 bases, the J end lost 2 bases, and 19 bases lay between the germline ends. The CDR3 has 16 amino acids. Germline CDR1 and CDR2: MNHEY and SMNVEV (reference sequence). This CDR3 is CASRPIDGGPNYGYTF. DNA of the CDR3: TGTGCCAGCAGGCCTATTGACGGGGGCCCGAACTATGGCTACACCTTC.

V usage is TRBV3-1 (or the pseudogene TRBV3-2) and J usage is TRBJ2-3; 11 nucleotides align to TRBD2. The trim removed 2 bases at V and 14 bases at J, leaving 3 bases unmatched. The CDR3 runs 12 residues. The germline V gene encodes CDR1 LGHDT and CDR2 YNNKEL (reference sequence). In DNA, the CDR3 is TGTGCCAGCAGCCAACTAGCGGGGGGTACGTATTTT. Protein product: CASSQLAGGTYF.

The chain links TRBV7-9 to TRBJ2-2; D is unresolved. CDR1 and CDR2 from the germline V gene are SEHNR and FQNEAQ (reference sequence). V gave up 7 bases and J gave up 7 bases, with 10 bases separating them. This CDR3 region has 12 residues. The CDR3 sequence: CASTSGVGELFF. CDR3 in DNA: TGTGCCAGCACCTCCGGCGTCGGGGAGCTGTTTTTT.

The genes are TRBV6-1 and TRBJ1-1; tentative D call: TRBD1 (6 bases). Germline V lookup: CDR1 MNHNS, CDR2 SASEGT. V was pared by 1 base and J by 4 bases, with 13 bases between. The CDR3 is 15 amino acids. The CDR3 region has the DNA TGTGCCAGCAGTGAAGTCCCCAGGGGCCTCACTGAAGCTTTCTTT. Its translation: CASSEVPRGLTEAFF.

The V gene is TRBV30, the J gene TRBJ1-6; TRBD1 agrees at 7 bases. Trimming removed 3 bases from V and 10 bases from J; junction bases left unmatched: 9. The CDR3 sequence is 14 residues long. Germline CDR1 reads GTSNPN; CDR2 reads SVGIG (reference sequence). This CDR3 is CAWRAEGAGSPLHF. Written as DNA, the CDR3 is TGTGCCTGGAGGGCGGAGGGGGCCGGATCACCCCTCCACTTT.

In DNA form, the CDR3 reads TGCGCCAGCAGCCAAGATAGGTGGAACACTGAAGCTTTCTTT. It codes for CASSQDRWNTEAFF. This sequence joins TRBV4-3 and TRBJ1-1; D is undetermined. The germline V gene has CDR1 LGHNA and CDR2 YSLEER. The CDR3 contains 14 residues. V shed 0 bases and J shed 1 base, with 6 bases lying between them.

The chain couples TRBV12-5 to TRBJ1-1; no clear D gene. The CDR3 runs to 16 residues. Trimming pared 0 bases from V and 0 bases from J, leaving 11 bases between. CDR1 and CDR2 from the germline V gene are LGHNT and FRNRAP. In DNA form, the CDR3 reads TGTGCTAGTGGTTTGGTACTAGGCCGCATGAACACTGAAGCTTTCTTT. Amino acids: CASGLVLGRMNTEAFF.

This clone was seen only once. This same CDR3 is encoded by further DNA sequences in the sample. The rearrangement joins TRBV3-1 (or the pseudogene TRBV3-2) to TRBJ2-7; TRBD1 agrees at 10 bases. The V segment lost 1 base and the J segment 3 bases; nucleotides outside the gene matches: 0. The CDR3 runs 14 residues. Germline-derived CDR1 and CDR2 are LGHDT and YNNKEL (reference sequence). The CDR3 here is CASSQGTGGYEQYF. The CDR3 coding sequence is TGTGCCAGCAGCCAAGGGACAGGGGGCTACGAGCAGTACTTC.

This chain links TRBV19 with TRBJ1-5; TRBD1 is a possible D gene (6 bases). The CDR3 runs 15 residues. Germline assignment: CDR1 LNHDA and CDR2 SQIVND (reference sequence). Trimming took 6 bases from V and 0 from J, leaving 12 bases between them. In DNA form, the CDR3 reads TGTGCCAGTAGATCTCACAGGGATAGCAATCAGCCCCAGCATTTT. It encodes CASRSHRDSNQPQHF.

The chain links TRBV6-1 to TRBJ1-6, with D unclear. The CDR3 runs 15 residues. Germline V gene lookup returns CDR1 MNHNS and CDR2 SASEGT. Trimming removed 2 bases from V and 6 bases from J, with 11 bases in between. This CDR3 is CASSERIWGNSPLHF. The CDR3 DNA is TGTGCCAGCAGTGAAAGGATCTGGGGTAATTCACCCCTCCACTTT.

CDR3 in DNA: TGTGCCAGCAGCAGGGTTGCCGCTGAAGCTTTCTTT. Its translation: CASSRVAAEAFF. V usage is TRBV12-3 or TRBV12-4 and J usage is TRBJ1-1; D is possibly TRBD1 (5 bases). There are 12 residues in the CDR3. V was cut by 6 bases and J by 6 bases, with 11 bases left in between.

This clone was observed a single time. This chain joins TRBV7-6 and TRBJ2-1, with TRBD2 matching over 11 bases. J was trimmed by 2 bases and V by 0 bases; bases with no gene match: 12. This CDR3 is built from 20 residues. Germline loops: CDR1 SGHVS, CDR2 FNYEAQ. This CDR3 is CASSLAGVAGGPFPYNEQFF. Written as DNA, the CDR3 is TGTGCCAGCAGCTTAGCGGGGGTAGCGGGGGGGCCTTTCCCCTACAATGAGCAGTTCTTC. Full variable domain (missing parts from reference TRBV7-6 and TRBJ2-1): GAGVSQSPRYKVTKRGQDVALRCDPISGHVSLYWYRQALGQGPEFLTYFNYEAQQDKSGLPNDRFSAERPEGSISTLTIQRTEQRDSAMYRCASSLAGVAGGPFPYNEQFFGPGTRLTVL.

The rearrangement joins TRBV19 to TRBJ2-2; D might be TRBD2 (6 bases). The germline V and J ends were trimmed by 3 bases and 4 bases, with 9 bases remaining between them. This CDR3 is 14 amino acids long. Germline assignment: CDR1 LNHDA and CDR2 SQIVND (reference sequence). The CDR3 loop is CASSMVGGTGELFF. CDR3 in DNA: TGTGCCAGTAGTATGGTGGGGGGCACCGGGGAGCTGTTTTTT.

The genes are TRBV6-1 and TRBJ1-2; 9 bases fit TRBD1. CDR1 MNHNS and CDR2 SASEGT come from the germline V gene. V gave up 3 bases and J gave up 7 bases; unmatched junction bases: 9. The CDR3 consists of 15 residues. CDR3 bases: TGTGCCAGCAGTGAGCTAACGGGACAGGGCTCTGGCTACACCTTC. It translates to CASSELTGQGSGYTF.

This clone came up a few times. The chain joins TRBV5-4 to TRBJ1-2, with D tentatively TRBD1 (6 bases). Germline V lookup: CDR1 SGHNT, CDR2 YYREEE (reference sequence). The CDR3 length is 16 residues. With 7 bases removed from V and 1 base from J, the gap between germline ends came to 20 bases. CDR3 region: CASGALDRIVNYGYTF. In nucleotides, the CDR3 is TGTGCCAGCGGCGCGCTGGACAGAATAGTTAACTATGGCTACACCTTC.

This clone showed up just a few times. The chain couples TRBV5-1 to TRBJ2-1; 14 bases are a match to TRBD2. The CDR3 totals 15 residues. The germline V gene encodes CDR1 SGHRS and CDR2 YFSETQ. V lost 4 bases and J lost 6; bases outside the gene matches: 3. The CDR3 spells CASSQGLAGVNEQFF. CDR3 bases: TGCGCCAGCAGCCAGGGACTAGCGGGGGTCAATGAGCAGTTCTTC.

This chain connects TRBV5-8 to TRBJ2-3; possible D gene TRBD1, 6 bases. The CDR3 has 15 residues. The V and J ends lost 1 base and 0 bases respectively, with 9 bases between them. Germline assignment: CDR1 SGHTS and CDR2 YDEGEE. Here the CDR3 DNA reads TGTGCCAGCAGCTTGCAAGGGGGTAGCACAGATACGCAGTATTTT. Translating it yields CASSLQGGSTDTQYF.

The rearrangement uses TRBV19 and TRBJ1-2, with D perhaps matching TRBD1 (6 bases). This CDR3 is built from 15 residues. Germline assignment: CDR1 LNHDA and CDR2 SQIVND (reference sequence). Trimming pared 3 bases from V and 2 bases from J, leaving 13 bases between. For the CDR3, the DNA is TGTGCCAGTAGTATTTTTTCGACAGGAAACTATGGCTACACCTTC. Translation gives CASSIFSTGNYGYTF.